The 17 T cell receptor beta chains given below trace back to one sample, sequenced in a study of cytomegalovirus exposure and HLA in healthy donors. Use of 60 Vbeta and 13 Jbeta primers characterized the PCR. Clones were read by immunoSEQ multiplex PCR, and TCRdb kept only the in-frame ones, dropping some. The table lists 150,000 to 200,000 clones, 80% to 90% of them singletons. Input material: PBMCs. These receptors all come from a girl aged 5-17 years in good health and CMV-seropositive.

The J gene is TRBJ1-2, the V gene TRBV4-1, with 7 positions matching TRBD1. The CDR3 has 16 amino acids. V trimming: 2 bases; J trimming: 0 bases; junction bases outside the gene matches: 6. Germline assignment: CDR1 MGHRA and CDR2 YSYEKL. The chain's CDR3 is CASSQFPGQPNYGYTF. The CDR3 region has the DNA TGCGCCAGCAGCCAATTTCCGGGACAGCCTAACTATGGCTACACCTTC.

V and J are TRBV5-1 and TRBJ2-1; 12 nucleotides match TRBD2. J was trimmed by 4 bases and V by 4 bases; bases with no gene match: 6. Germline V gene data show CDR1 as SGHRS and CDR2 as YFSETQ. The CDR3 totals 16 residues. The CDR3 sequence is CASSGPLAGGYNEQFF. CDR3 nucleotide sequence: TGCGCCAGCAGCGGCCCCCTAGCGGGGGGGTACAATGAGCAGTTCTTC.

This clone qualifies as medium-sized. The gene calls are TRBV19 and TRBJ1-6, with D possibly being TRBD1 (6 bases). Germline V gene lookup returns CDR1 LNHDA and CDR2 SQIVND (reference sequence). The CDR3 is 17 amino acids. Trimming cost V 3 bases and J 4 bases, with 16 bases left between them. CDR3 protein: CASSMDRSWEYNSPLHF. As DNA, the CDR3 is TGTGCCAGTAGTATGGACAGATCATGGGAGTATAATTCACCCCTCCACTTT.

The chain has TRBV9 and TRBJ1-2; 9 bases are a match to TRBD1. Germline assignment: CDR1 SGDLS and CDR2 YYNGEE. This CDR3 region has 15 residues. Trimming took 3 bases from V and 3 from J; bases not matched to a gene: 6. The CDR3, as DNA: TGTGCCAGCAGCGCAAGACAGGGGGTTGACTATGGCTACACCTTC. Amino acid sequence: CASSARQGVDYGYTF.

V and J are TRBV2 and TRBJ1-1; D uncertain. This CDR3 has 14 amino acids. Germline values: CDR1 SNHLY, CDR2 FYNNEI. Trimming shortened V by 4 bases and J by 1 base, and 10 bases separated the two germline ends. CDR3 coding DNA: TGTGCCAGCAGTGTCTGGGCAGGGAACACTGAAGCTTTCTTT. It codes for CASSVWAGNTEAFF.

V and J are TRBV4-1 and TRBJ1-5; unclear D gene. The CDR3 length is 13 residues. V was shortened by 4 bases and J by 6 bases, with 10 bases between the two germline ends. From germline, CDR1 is MGHRA and CDR2 YSYEKL. The CDR3 DNA follows: TGCGCCAGCAGCCCAGCCGGGGTTCAGCCCCAGCATTTT. This codes for CASSPAGVQPQHF.

The J gene is TRBJ1-1, the V gene TRBV11-3; D call uncertain. Trimming shortened V by 2 bases and J by 11 bases, and 9 bases separated the two germline ends. This CDR3 spans 11 amino acids. Germline loops: CDR1 SGHNT, CDR2 YENEEA. CDR3 DNA: TGTGCCAGCAGCTTAAATTCGGGTGCTTTCTTT. Protein: CASSLNSGAFF.

The chain recombines TRBV11-3 with TRBJ1-3, with D perhaps TRBD1 (5 bases). The CDR3 runs to 11 residues. The germline V gene has CDR1 SGHNT and CDR2 YENEEA. Trimming left V 5 bases short and J 8 bases short, with 7 bases between. As DNA, the CDR3 is TGTGCCAGCAGCCCGGGGGACACCATATATTTT. This encodes CASSPGDTIYF.

This chain joins TRBV11-2 and TRBJ1-1; 11 positions match TRBD1. CDR3 size: 16 residues. Germline assignment: CDR1 SGHAT and CDR2 FQNNGV. The ends lost 5 bases at V and 4 bases at J; junction bases unmatched: 9. The CDR3 sequence: CASSLRTGGAGTEAFF. The CDR3 DNA is TGTGCCAGCAGCCTACGGACAGGGGGCGCGGGCACTGAAGCTTTCTTT.

The chain links TRBV5-8 to TRBJ1-6; D is perhaps TRBD1 (6 bases). CDR3 length: 15 amino acids. Germline CDR1 reads SGHTS; CDR2 reads YDEGEE. Trimming took 4 bases from V and 10 from J, leaving 18 bases between them. CDR3 DNA sequence: TGTGCCAGCAGCGTCGAGGGGGGGCGAGAATCACCCCTCCACTTT. Its translation is CASSVEGGRESPLHF.

This clone was found once. The chain uses TRBV11-3 and TRBJ1-1; 8 positions match TRBD1. The CDR3 extends over 17 amino acids. The V gene end was trimmed by 5 bases and the J gene end by 1 base; junction bases not matched to a gene: 12. Germline V gene data show CDR1 as SGHNT and CDR2 as YENEEA. The CDR3 is CASSLNRGIFENTEAFF. The DNA of the CDR3 is TGTGCCAGCAGCCTCAACAGGGGGATTTTTGAGAACACTGAAGCTTTCTTT. Supplemented by reference TRBV11-3 and TRBJ1-1, the full variable domain reads EAGVVQSPRYKIIEKKQPVAFWCNPISGHNTLYWYLQNLGQGPELLIRYENEEAVDDSQLPKDRFSAERLKGVDSTLKIQPAELGDSAVYLCASSLNRGIFENTEAFFGQGTRLTVV.

The chain couples TRBV12-5 to TRBJ2-2; the match to TRBD1 covers 10 bases. The germline V gene has CDR1 LGHNT and CDR2 FRNRAP. The V gene end was trimmed by 1 base and the J gene end by 2 bases; junction bases not matched to a gene: 1. The CDR3 contains 16 residues. CDR3 protein: CASGLGDRGNTGELFF. In nucleotides, the CDR3 is TGTGCTAGTGGTTTGGGGGACAGGGGAAACACCGGGGAGCTGTTTTTT.

This rearrangement joins TRBV5-1 to TRBJ1-1, with D possibly TRBD1 on 6 matching bases. The CDR3 is 13 amino acids. The germline V gene encodes CDR1 SGHRS and CDR2 YFSETQ. Trimming removed 4 bases from V and 2 bases from J, with 9 bases in between. The CDR3 reads CASSSRGNTEAFF. The DNA of the CDR3 is TGCGCCAGCAGCAGCAGGGGAAACACTGAAGCTTTCTTT.

The J gene is TRBJ2-3, the V gene TRBV30, with 9 positions matching TRBD2. The V gene's germline CDR1 is GTSNPN and CDR2 SVGIG (reference sequence). The CDR3 runs 15 residues. The V segment lost 3 bases and the J segment 5 bases; nucleotides outside the gene matches: 9. CDR3 DNA: TGTGCCTGGAGGGGGGGTCTAGCGGGGTTAGATACGCAGTATTTT. The encoded protein is CAWRGGLAGLDTQYF. Looking up the rest from reference TRBV30 and TRBJ2-3 gives the full variable domain: SQTIHQWPATLVQPVGSPLSLECTVEGTSNPNLYWYRQAAGRGLQLLFYSVGIGQISSEVPQNLSASRPQDRQFILSSKKLLLSDSGFYLCAWRGGLAGLDTQYFGPGTRLTVL.

This sequence joins TRBV5-4 and TRBJ1-1; D might be TRBD1 (5 bases). The V end was cut by 0 bases, the J end by 5 bases, with 11 bases between. Germline V gives CDR1 SGHNT, CDR2 YYREEE (reference sequence). CDR3 length equals 14 residues. This CDR3 reads CASSLEAGRTEAFF. The CDR3 nucleotides read TGTGCCAGCAGCTTGGAGGCAGGGCGGACTGAAGCTTTCTTT.

The chain uses TRBV30 and TRBJ2-3, with 10 bases that match TRBD2. V lost 0 bases to trimming and J lost 4 bases; unmatched junction nucleotides: 4. Germline V gives CDR1 GTSNPN, CDR2 SVGIG (reference sequence). The CDR3 has 15 amino acids. The CDR3, as DNA: TGTGCCTGGAGTGTCCAGAGCGGGGGGGCAGATACGCAGTATTTT. Translation: CAWSVQSGGADTQYF.

The chain employs TRBV15 and TRBJ2-1; 7 bases are a match to TRBD1. This CDR3 has 13 amino acids. V lost 0 bases, J lost 13 bases, and 6 bases stayed unmatched. From germline, CDR1 is LNHNV and CDR2 YYDKDF (reference sequence). In nucleotides, the CDR3 is TGTGCCACCAGCAGAGATGGGCGACAGGGACAGTTCTTC. Its translation is CATSRDGRQGQFF.